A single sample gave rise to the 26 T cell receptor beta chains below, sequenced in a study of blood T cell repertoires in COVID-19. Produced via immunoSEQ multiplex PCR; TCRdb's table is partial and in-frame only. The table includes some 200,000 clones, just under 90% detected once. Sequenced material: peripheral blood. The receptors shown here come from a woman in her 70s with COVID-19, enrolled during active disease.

The CDR3 DNA is TGTGCCTGGAGTGTCGCGGGAGGGAGAGAGACCCAGTACTTC. Amino acids: CAWSVAGGRETQYF. The chain joins TRBV30 to TRBJ2-5; 9 nucleotides agree with TRBD2. V lost 0 bases, J lost 4 bases, and 3 bases stayed unmatched. Germline V gene sequence: CDR1 GTSNPN, CDR2 SVGIG (reference sequence). CDR3 length: 14 amino acids.

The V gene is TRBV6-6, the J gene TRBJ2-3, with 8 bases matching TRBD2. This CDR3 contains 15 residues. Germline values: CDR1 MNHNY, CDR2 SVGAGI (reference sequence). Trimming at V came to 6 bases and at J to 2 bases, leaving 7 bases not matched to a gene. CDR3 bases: TGTGCCAGCAGGGGAGCGGGAGCGACCACAGATACGCAGTATTTT. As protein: CASRGAGATTDTQYF.

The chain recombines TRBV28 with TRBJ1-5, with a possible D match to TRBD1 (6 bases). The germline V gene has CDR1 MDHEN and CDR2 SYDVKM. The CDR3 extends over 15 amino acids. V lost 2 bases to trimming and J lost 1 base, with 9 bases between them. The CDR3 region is CASSLLRGSNQPQHF. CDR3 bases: TGTGCCAGCAGTTTACTCAGGGGAAGCAATCAGCCCCAGCATTTT.

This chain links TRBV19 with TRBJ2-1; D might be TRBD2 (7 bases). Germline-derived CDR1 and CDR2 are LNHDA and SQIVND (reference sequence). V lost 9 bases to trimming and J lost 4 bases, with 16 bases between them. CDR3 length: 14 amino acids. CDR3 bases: TGTGCCAGCCGGGGGCGGGAGAGTTACAATGAGCAGTTCTTC. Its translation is CASRGRESYNEQFF.

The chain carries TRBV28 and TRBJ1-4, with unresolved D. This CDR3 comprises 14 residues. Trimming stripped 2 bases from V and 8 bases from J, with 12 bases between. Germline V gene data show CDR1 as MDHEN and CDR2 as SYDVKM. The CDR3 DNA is TGTGCCAGCAGTTTAGGCGGAAACACAGAAAAACTGTTTTTT. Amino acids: CASSLGGNTEKLFF.

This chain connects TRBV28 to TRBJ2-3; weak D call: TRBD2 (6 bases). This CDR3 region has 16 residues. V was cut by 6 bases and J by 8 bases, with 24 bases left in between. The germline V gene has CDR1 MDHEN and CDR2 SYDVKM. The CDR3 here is CASRAAGRSKMSTQYF. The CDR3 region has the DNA TGTGCCAGCAGGGCCGCGGGACGGAGCAAAATGTCTACGCAGTATTTT.

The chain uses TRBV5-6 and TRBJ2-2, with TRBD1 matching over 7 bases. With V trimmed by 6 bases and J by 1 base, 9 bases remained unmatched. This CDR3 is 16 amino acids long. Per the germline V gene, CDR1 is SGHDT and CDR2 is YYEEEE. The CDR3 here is CASTRTGTENTGELFF. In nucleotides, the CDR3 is TGTGCCAGCACCAGGACCGGGACAGAGAACACCGGGGAGCTGTTTTTT.

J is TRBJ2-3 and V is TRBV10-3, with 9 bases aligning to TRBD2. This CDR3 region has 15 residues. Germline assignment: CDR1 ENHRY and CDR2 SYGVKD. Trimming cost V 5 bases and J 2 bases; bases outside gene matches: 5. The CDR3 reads CAISKAGGDTDTQYF. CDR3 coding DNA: TGTGCCATCAGTAAAGCGGGAGGCGACACAGATACGCAGTATTTT.

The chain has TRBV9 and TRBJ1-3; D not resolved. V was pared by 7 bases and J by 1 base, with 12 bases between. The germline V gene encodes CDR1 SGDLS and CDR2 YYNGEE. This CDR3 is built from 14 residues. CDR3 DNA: TGTGCCAGCCGACAAGACGGTTCTGGAAACACCATATATTTT. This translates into CASRQDGSGNTIYF.

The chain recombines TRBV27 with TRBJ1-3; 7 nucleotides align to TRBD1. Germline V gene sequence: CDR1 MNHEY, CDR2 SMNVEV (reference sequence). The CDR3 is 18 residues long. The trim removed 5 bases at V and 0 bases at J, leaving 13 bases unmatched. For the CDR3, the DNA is TGTGCCAGCAGTCCACAGGGTTCGCCAGGGGGCTCTGGAAACACCATATATTTT. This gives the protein CASSPQGSPGGSGNTIYF.

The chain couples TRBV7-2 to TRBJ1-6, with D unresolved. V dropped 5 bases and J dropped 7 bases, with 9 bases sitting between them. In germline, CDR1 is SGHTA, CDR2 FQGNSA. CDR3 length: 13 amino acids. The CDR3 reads CASSGDGNSPLHF. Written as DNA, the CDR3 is TGTGCCAGCAGCGGCGACGGGAATTCACCCCTCCACTTT.

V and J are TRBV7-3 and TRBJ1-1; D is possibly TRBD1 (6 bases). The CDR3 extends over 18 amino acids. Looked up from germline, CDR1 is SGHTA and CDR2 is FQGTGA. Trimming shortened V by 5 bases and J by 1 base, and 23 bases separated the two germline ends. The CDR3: CASSPRPGAWDKNTEAFF. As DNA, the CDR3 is TGTGCCAGCAGCCCCCGGCCCGGAGCATGGGACAAGAACACTGAAGCTTTCTTT.

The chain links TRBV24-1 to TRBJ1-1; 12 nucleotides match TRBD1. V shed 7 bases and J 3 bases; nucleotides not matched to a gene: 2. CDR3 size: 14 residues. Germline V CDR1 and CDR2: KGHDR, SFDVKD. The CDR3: CATRGTGGHTEAFF. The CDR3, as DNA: TGTGCCACCAGGGGGACAGGGGGCCACACTGAAGCTTTCTTT.

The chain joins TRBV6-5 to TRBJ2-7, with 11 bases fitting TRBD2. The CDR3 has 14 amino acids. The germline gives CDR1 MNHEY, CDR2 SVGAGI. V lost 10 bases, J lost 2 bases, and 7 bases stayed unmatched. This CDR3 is CATERLAGTYEQYF. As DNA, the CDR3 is TGTGCCACCGAGAGACTAGCGGGAACCTACGAGCAGTACTTC.

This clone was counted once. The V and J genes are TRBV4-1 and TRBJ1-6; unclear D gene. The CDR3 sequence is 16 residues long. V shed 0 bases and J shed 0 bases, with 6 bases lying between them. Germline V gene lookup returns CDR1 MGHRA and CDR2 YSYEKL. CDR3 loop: CASSQDGSSYNSPLHF. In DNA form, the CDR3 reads TGCGCCAGCAGCCAAGATGGGAGCTCCTATAATTCACCCCTCCACTTT.

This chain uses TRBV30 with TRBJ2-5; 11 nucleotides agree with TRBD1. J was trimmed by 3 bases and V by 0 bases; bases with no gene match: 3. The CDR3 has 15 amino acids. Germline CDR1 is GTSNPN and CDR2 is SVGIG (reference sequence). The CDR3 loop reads CAWSVGTGGKETQYF. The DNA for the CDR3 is TGTGCCTGGAGTGTAGGGACAGGGGGTAAAGAGACCCAGTACTTC.

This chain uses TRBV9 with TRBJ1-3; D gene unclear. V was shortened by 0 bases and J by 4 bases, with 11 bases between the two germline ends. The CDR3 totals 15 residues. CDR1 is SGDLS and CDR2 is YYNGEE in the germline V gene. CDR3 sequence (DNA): TGTGCCAGCAGCGTAGACCCGGGGAAGGGAAACACCATATATTTT. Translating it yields CASSVDPGKGNTIYF.

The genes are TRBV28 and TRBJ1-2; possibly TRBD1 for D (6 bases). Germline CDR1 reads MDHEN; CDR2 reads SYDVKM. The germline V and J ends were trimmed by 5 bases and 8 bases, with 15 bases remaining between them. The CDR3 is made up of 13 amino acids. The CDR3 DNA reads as TGTGCCAGCAGTCCAGGGGAGAAGTGGGGCTACACCTTC. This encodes CASSPGEKWGYTF.

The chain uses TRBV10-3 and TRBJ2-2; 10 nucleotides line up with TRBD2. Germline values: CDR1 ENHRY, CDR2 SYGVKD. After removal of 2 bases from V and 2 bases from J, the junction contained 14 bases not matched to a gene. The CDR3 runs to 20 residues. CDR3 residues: CAISETGTSASGLNTGELFF. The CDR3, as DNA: TGTGCCATCAGTGAGACCGGGACTAGCGCGTCGGGGCTAAACACCGGGGAGCTGTTTTTT.

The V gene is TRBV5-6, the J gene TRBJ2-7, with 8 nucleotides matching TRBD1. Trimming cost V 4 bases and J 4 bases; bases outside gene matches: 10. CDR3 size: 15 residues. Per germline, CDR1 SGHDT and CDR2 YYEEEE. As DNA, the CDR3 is TGTGCCAGCAGCGGTGGACAGGGAGCCCCTTACGAGCAGTACTTC. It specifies CASSGGQGAPYEQYF.

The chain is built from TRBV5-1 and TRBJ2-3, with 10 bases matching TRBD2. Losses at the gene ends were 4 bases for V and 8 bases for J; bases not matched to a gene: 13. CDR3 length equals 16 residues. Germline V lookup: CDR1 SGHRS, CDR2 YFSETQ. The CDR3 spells CASSLTSGMEKGTQYF. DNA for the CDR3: TGCGCCAGCAGCCTTACTAGCGGGATGGAGAAAGGTACGCAGTATTTT.

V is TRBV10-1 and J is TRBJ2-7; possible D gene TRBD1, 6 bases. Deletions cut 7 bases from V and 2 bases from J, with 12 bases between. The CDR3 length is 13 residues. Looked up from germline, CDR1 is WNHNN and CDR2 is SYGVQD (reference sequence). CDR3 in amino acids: CASIPGQTYEQYF. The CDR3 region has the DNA TGCGCCAGCATCCCAGGACAGACCTACGAGCAGTACTTC.

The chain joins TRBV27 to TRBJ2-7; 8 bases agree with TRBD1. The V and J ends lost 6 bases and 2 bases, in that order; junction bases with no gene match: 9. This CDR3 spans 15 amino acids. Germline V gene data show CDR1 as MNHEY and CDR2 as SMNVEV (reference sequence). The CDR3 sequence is CASSEGTGKTYEQYF. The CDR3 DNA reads TGTGCCAGCAGCGAAGGGACAGGCAAAACCTACGAGCAGTACTTC.

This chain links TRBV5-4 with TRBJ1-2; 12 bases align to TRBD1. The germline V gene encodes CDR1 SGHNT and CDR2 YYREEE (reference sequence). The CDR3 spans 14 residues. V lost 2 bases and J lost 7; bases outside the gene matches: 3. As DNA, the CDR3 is TGTGCCAGCAGCTTCCGGGACAGGGGGCTTGGCTACACCTTC. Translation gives CASSFRDRGLGYTF.

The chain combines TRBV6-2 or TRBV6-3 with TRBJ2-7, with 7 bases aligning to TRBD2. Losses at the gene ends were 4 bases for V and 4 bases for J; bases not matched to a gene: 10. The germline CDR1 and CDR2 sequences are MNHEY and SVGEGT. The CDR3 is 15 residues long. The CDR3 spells CASSSSGIVIYEQYF. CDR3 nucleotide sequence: TGTGCCAGCAGTTCAAGCGGGATCGTCATTTACGAGCAGTACTTC.

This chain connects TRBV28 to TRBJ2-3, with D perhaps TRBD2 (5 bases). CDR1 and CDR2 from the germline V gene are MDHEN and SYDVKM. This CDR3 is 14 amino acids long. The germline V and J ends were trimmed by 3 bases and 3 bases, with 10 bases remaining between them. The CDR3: CASSFRRGTDTQYF. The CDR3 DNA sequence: TGTGCCAGCAGTTTCAGGAGAGGGACAGATACGCAGTATTTT.